Listed here are 27 T cell receptor beta chains from one sample, sequenced in a study of cytomegalovirus exposure and HLA in healthy donors. Amplification used 60 Vbeta primers and 13 Jbeta primers. The table came from immunoSEQ multiplex PCR; TCRdb's copy has only in-frame clones and leaves some out. The repertoire table contains more than 95,000 clones. Sequencing was done on a sample of PBMCs. The receptors were sampled from a man in his forties in good health and CMV-seronegative.

The J gene is TRBJ1-6, the V gene TRBV19, with 8 bases fitting TRBD1. Trimming removed 8 bases from V and 0 bases from J; junction bases left unmatched: 3. The CDR3 contains 15 residues. The germline V gene encodes CDR1 LNHDA and CDR2 SQIVND (reference sequence). CDR3 bases: TGTGCCAGTTCCGACAGGGGCTCCTATAATTCACCCCTCCACTTT. It encodes CASSDRGSYNSPLHF.

The chain employs TRBV4-3 and TRBJ2-2; 9 bases agree with TRBD1. The CDR3 spans 17 residues. J was trimmed by 8 bases and V by 4 bases; bases with no gene match: 14. Germline assignment: CDR1 LGHNA and CDR2 YSLEER. CDR3 nucleotides: TGCGCCAGCAGCCCGCAACCGGGACAGGGCTCCGGGGGGGAGCTGTTTTTT. It yields the protein CASSPQPGQGSGGELFF.

V gene TRBV7-3 combines with J gene TRBJ2-3, with D maybe TRBD2 (5 bases). Between the trimmed V and J ends, which lost 5 bases and 0 bases, there was a span of 18 bases. Germline loops: CDR1 SGHTA, CDR2 FQGTGA. The CDR3 is 17 amino acids. CDR3 amino acids: CASSPGLRGSSTDTQYF. The CDR3 coding sequence is TGTGCCAGCAGCCCAGGACTTAGAGGCTCTAGCACAGATACGCAGTATTTT.

The V gene is TRBV5-6, the J gene TRBJ1-1, with 7 bases identical to TRBD1. V lost 6 bases, J lost 0 bases, and 11 bases stayed unmatched. The CDR3 sequence is 16 residues long. Germline V lookup: CDR1 SGHDT, CDR2 YYEEEE. The CDR3 nucleotides are TGTGCCAGCACCCTTGGACAGGTAATCCTGAACACTGAAGCTTTCTTT. This gives the protein CASTLGQVILNTEAFF.

The V gene is TRBV2, the J gene TRBJ2-7; TRBD2 might be the D (7 bases). The germline V and J ends were trimmed by 7 bases and 6 bases, with 16 bases remaining between them. The CDR3 covers 13 residues. Looked up from germline, CDR1 is SNHLY and CDR2 is FYNNEI. CDR3 nucleotide sequence: TGTGCCAGCAACAAAAGGGGGGGAATCGAGCAGTACTTC. This sequence encodes CASNKRGGIEQYF.

This chain joins TRBV11-2 and TRBJ2-7; D may be TRBD1 (6 bases). CDR3 length: 13 residues. V lost 3 bases to trimming and J lost 5 bases, with 11 bases between them. Germline V gene data show CDR1 as SGHAT and CDR2 as FQNNGV. CDR3 in DNA: TGTGCCAGCAGCTTTACAGGGTGGAACGAGCAGTACTTC. Translation: CASSFTGWNEQYF.

V usage is TRBV7-2 and J usage is TRBJ2-7; 9 nucleotides line up with TRBD2. The CDR3 has 15 amino acids. V trimming: 5 bases; J trimming: 6 bases; junction bases outside the gene matches: 11. Germline V lookup: CDR1 SGHTA, CDR2 FQGNSA. CDR3 sequence: CASSHSLAGSREQYF. For the CDR3, the DNA is TGTGCCAGCAGCCATAGTCTAGCGGGATCCCGCGAGCAGTACTTC.

The chain combines TRBV4-1 with TRBJ2-7; 14 nucleotides match TRBD2. The CDR3 runs to 18 residues. CDR1 MGHRA and CDR2 YSYEKL come from the germline V gene. J lost 1 base, V lost 6 bases, and 11 bases had no gene match. The CDR3 coding sequence is TGCGCCAGCAGTTATGGGACTAGCGGGAGTGGGGGGTCCTACGAGCAGTACTTC. It yields the protein CASSYGTSGSGGSYEQYF.

The rearrangement links TRBV19 to TRBJ2-3, with a tentative D call TRBD1 (5 bases). V lost 1 base, J lost 2 bases, and 13 bases lay in between. This CDR3 has 16 residues. The germline V gene encodes CDR1 LNHDA and CDR2 SQIVND (reference sequence). CDR3: CASSIGQGITTDTQYF. CDR3 nucleotide sequence: TGTGCCAGTAGTATAGGGCAGGGTATTACCACAGATACGCAGTATTTT.

The chain carries TRBV23-1 and TRBJ2-5; D is uncertain. TRBV23-1 is designated an ORF whose function remains uncertain. The CDR3 is 16 amino acids. The ends were cut back, 0 bases at V and 5 bases at J, with 16 bases in the middle. CDR3 nucleotide sequence: TGCGCCAGCAGTCAATCTCCCTGGGTCCTCAGGGAGACCCAGTACTTC. Translation gives CASSQSPWVLRETQYF.

The rearrangement links TRBV25-1 to TRBJ1-1; D ambiguous. Germline CDR1 is MGHDK and CDR2 is SYGVNS. The CDR3 length is 16 residues. V was shortened by 1 base and J by 1 base, with 13 bases between the two germline ends. CDR3 in amino acids: CASSESIGSGNTEAFF. Here the CDR3 DNA reads TGTGCCAGCAGTGAATCGATAGGGAGCGGGAACACTGAAGCTTTCTTT.

This chain uses TRBV7-2 with TRBJ2-7; 8 positions match TRBD2. Germline trimming cut 3 bases from V and 2 bases from J; bases unmatched to any gene: 3. Germline V lookup: CDR1 SGHTA, CDR2 FQGNSA. This CDR3 spans 14 amino acids. CDR3 bases: TGTGCCAGCAGCTTTAGCGGGGAGACCTACGAGCAGTACTTC. It encodes CASSFSGETYEQYF. The full variable domain, completed using reference TRBV7-2 and TRBJ2-7, is GAGVSQSPSNKVTEKGKDVELRCDPISGHTALYWYRQSLGQGLEFLIYFQGNSAPDKSGLPSDRFSAERTGGSVSTLTIQRTQQEDSAVYLCASSFSGETYEQYFGPGTRLTVT.

The rearrangement joins TRBV5-1 to TRBJ2-3; tentatively, D is TRBD1 (6 bases). This CDR3 has 14 residues. Germline values: CDR1 SGHRS, CDR2 YFSETQ. V shed 2 bases and J shed 4 bases, with 11 bases lying between them. The CDR3 spells CASSFDRPADTQYF. In nucleotides, the CDR3 is TGCGCCAGCAGCTTTGACAGGCCAGCAGATACGCAGTATTTT.

The V gene is TRBV7-2, the J gene TRBJ2-7; 7 bases are shared with TRBD1. The CDR3 totals 16 residues. J lost 2 bases, V lost 4 bases, and 11 bases had no gene match. The germline V gene encodes CDR1 SGHTA and CDR2 FQGNSA. CDR3 sequence: CASSYKADRAAYEQYF. In DNA form, the CDR3 reads TGTGCCAGCAGCTATAAAGCCGACAGGGCGGCCTACGAGCAGTACTTC.

The J gene is TRBJ2-1, the V gene TRBV5-8, with 13 nucleotides matching TRBD2. This CDR3 has 17 residues. V gave up 4 bases and J gave up 1 base; unmatched junction bases: 5. Germline CDR1 reads SGHTS; CDR2 reads YDEGEE. DNA of the CDR3: TGTGCCAGCAGCCCGACTAGCGGGAGGCCATCCTACAATGAGCAGTTCTTC. Amino acid sequence: CASSPTSGRPSYNEQFF.

About this clone itself: At the DNA level, this CDR3 is encoded by other sequences in the same sample as well. J is TRBJ1-1 and V is TRBV30; 8 bases map to TRBD1. The V and J ends lost 0 bases and 1 base, in that order; junction bases with no gene match: 13. This CDR3 contains 18 residues. CDR1 and CDR2 (germline): GTSNPN, SVGIG (reference sequence). CDR3: CAWSVLYGRGTGNTEAFF. CDR3 in DNA: TGTGCCTGGAGTGTTTTATATGGCCGCGGGACAGGGAACACTGAAGCTTTCTTT.

The chain combines TRBV25-1 with TRBJ1-5; 8 bases are a match to TRBD1. V shed 6 bases and J 7 bases; nucleotides not matched to a gene: 5. The CDR3 is 13 residues long. Germline lookup yields CDR1 MGHDK and CDR2 SYGVNS. In nucleotides, the CDR3 is TGTGCCAGCAGAGGACAGGGCGGACAGCCCCAGCATTTT. Its protein is CASRGQGGQPQHF.

The rearrangement joins TRBV30 to TRBJ1-5; TRBD1 is a possible D gene (5 bases). V was cut by 0 bases and J by 3 bases, with 24 bases left in between. The CDR3 runs 19 residues. Germline CDR1 reads GTSNPN; CDR2 reads SVGIG (reference sequence). CDR3 coding DNA: TGTGCCTGGAGTGTTAGGAAAGGCAGGGAATCTGTAGTCAATCAGCCCCAGCATTTT. Translated: CAWSVRKGRESVVNQPQHF.

CDR3: CASSLTSGAGAYNEQFF. CDR3 coding DNA: TGTGCCAGCAGCTTAACCAGCGGGGCGGGAGCCTACAATGAGCAGTTCTTC. The chain links TRBV7-3 to TRBJ2-1, with TRBD2 matching 7 bases. CDR1 is SGHTA, CDR2 FQGTGA, per germline. Losses at the gene ends were 0 bases for V and 2 bases for J; bases not matched to a gene: 7. The CDR3 is 17 amino acids.

This rearrangement joins TRBV7-2 to TRBJ2-7; 12 positions agree with TRBD2. The V gene's germline CDR1 is SGHTA and CDR2 FQGNSA. CDR3 length: 15 residues. V shed 1 base, J shed 4 bases, and the junction held 2 bases outside the gene matches. In DNA, the CDR3 is TGTGCCAGCAGCTTAGGGACTAGCGGGAAGTACGAGCAGTACTTC. It specifies CASSLGTSGKYEQYF.

The V gene is TRBV6-6, the J gene TRBJ2-5; 11 bases are a match to TRBD2. The J call may be mistaken, given a closer DNA end match to TRBJ2-7. Germline CDR1 and CDR2: MNHNY and SVGAGI (reference sequence). This CDR3 region has 16 residues. Here the CDR3 DNA reads TGTGCCAGCAGTTACTCGATTCTACTAGCGGGAGTCGAGCAGTACTTC. Protein sequence: CASSYSILLAGVEQYF.

V usage is TRBV2 and J usage is TRBJ2-1; 9 bases map to TRBD2. With V trimmed by 10 bases and J by 7 bases, 11 bases remained unmatched. The CDR3 covers 14 residues. The germline V gene has CDR1 SNHLY and CDR2 FYNNEI. This CDR3 reads CATVMREGSNEQFF. The DNA of the CDR3 is TGTGCCACCGTGATGCGGGAGGGTTCTAATGAGCAGTTCTTC. Complete variable domain (other parts from reference TRBV2 and TRBJ2-1): EPEVTQTPSHQVTQMGQEVILRCVPISNHLYFYWYRQILGQKVEFLVSFYNNEISEKSEIFDDQFSVERPDGSNFTLKIRSTKLEDSAMYFCATVMREGSNEQFFGPGTRLTVL.

The V and J genes are TRBV4-1 and TRBJ2-1, with TRBD2 as a possible D gene (6 bases). Per germline, CDR1 MGHRA and CDR2 YSYEKL. Trimming stripped 5 bases from V and 6 bases from J, with 14 bases between. This CDR3 is 14 amino acids long. DNA for the CDR3: TGCGCCAGCAGCGTGGAGGGCCCTATCAATGAGCAGTTCTTC. Translating it yields CASSVEGPINEQFF.

Of note for this clone: This same CDR3 is encoded by further DNA sequences in the sample. The genes are TRBV27 and TRBJ1-3; D gene ambiguous. Germline CDR1 is MNHEY and CDR2 is SMNVEV (reference sequence). This CDR3 region has 14 residues. The V end was cut by 2 bases, the J end by 2 bases, with 7 bases between. The CDR3 protein is CASSLAGTGNTIYF. CDR3 DNA: TGTGCCAGCAGTTTAGCGGGGACTGGAAACACCATATATTTT.

The V gene is TRBV4-2, the J gene TRBJ2-5, with TRBD2 matching over 9 bases. CDR1 and CDR2 (germline): LGHNA, YNFKEQ. This CDR3 region has 16 residues. The trim removed 0 bases at V and 9 bases at J, leaving 11 bases unmatched. The CDR3: CASSQEGGRAPGAQYF. CDR3 bases: TGTGCCAGCAGCCAAGAGGGCGGGAGGGCCCCCGGGGCCCAGTACTTC.

The chain recombines TRBV30 with TRBJ1-1, with D perhaps TRBD1 (6 bases). V gave up 4 bases and J gave up 0 bases, with 15 bases separating them. Germline V CDR1 and CDR2: GTSNPN, SVGIG (reference sequence). The CDR3 totals 15 residues. CDR3 DNA: TGTGCCTGGACCCAGAGACAGGACATGAACACTGAAGCTTTCTTT. Translated, it gives CAWTQRQDMNTEAFF.

V is TRBV7-8 and J is TRBJ2-7; unclear D gene. Germline CDR1 reads SGHVS; CDR2 reads FQNEAQ. This CDR3 region has 12 residues. V was cut by 5 bases and J by 6 bases, with 11 bases left in between. CDR3 region: CASSPPFGEQYF. The CDR3 DNA sequence: TGTGCCAGCAGCCCCCCTTTCGGCGAGCAGTACTTC.